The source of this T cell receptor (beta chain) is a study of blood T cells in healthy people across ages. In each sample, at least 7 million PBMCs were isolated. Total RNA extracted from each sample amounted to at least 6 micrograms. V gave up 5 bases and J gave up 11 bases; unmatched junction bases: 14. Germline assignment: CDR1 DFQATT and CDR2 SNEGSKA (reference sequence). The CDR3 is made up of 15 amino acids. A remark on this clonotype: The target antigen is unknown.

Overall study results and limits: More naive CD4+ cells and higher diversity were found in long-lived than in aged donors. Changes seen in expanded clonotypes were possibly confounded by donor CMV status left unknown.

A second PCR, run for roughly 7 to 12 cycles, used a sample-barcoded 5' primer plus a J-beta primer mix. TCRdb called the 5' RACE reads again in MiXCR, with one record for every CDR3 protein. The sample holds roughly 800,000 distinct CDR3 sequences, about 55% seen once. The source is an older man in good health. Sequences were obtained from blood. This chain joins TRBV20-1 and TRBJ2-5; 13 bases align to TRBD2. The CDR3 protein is CSAGGTSGAKNEQYF. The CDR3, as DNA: TGCAGTGCTGGGGGGACTAGCGGGGCGAAGAATGAGCAGTACTTC.